The source of this T cell receptor (beta chain) is a study of blood T cell repertoires in COVID-19 (dated by TCRdb to 2018 to 2020). Study-level background: The collaborator samples originated in the United States, Italy and Spain and spanned the acute and convalescent phases of COVID-19. The material from the prospective study consisted of cDNA or gDNA derived from T cells, B-cell-depleted T cells, or PBMCs. The dataset comprised deeply sampled blood TCRbeta repertoires from subjects exposed to, actively infected with, or recovered from COVID-19. A freely available public database, intended as a resource for researchers studying the immune response to SARS-CoV-2, is where the repertoires were released. The samples were drawn from the first 160 participants of the ongoing ImmuneRACE study and from 1,254 subjects provided by 6 global collaborators. A de-identified subject ID, COVID-19 status, age in years and sex were almost always included in the sample metadata. Where available, HLA class I and class II types were taken from metadata supplied by the sample provider and were not determined by assay-based typing. The full study reports these points: The quantity of clinical and demographic metadata differed by source and by participant and was supplied without curation.

TCRbeta CDR3 regions were amplified from genomic DNA by means of the immunoSEQ Assay, a bias-controlled multiplex PCR. The original pipeline was this. Nucleated cell counts per sample were estimated from amplification of reference gene primers within the assay. To quantify the absolute abundance of each unique TCRbeta CDR3 rearrangement, sequence reads were collapsed and filtered. For each sample, productive Simpson clonality was calculated as the square root of Simpson's diversity index over productive rearrangements. Not all clones reach the TCRdb copy of this immuneACCESS table, which keeps in-frame sequences only. Checked studies attribute under half of the gap to unresolved V genes and leave the rest unexplained. V and J calls and clone size are as listed in that table; D and trimming were resolved from the DNA. The sample table contains 5,000 to 6,500 clones; only one count was recorded for roughly 80% of them. Together, the top ten hold approximately 16% of the sample.

Collaborating institutions collected whole blood in K2EDTA tubes following their own protocols. For TCRbeta analysis, collaborators shipped samples in one of three forms: frozen whole blood, isolated PBMCs, or DNA extracted from either of those sample types. Points on this clone: Its antigen is unknown. No much larger clone is present one base from it, and per-base qualities are unavailable.

V is pared back by 7 bases and J by 6 bases, with 15 bases lying between the germline termini. Taken from the germline V gene (reference sequence), the CDR1 and CDR2 loops are LNHDA and SQIVND. There are 13 amino acids in the CDR3, from cysteine to phenylalanine inclusive. Solely the CDR3 DNA is kept, with 39 bases framed from the first base. The sample comprised peripheral blood. This chain is built from TRBV19 and TRBJ1-2; 5 matching bases give a weak D call of TRBD1. This sequence originates from a man in his 60s with acute or convalescent COVID-19. In nucleotide form, the sequence is TGTGCCAGTAAGGTCCGCAGGGAGGATGGCTACACCTTC. Its translation is CASKVRREDGYTF.